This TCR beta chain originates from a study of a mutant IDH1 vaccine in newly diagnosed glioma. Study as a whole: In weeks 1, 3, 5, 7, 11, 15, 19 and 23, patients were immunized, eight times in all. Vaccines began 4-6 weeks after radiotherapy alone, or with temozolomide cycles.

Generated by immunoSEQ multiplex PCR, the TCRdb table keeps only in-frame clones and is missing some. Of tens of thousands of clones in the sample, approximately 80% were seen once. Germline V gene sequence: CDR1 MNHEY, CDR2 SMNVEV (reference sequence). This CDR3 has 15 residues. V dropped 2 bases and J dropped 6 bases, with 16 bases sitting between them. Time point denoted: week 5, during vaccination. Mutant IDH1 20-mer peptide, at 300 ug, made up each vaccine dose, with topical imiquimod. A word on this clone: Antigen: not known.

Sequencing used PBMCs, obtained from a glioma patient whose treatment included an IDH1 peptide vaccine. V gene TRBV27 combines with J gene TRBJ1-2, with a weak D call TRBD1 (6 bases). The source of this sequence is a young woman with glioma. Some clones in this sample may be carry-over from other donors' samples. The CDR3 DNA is TGTGCCAGCAGTTTAGGCGGCAGGGGCTTCGATGGCTACACCTTC. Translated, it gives CASSLGGRGFDGYTF.